One sample yielded the 31 T cell receptor beta chains listed below, sequenced in a study of blood T cells in healthy people across ages (dated by TCRdb to the mid-2010s). The library was prepared using 5' RACE. The reads were generated on an Illumina HiSeq 2500. A second PCR of roughly 6 to 11 cycles was run with a J-beta primer mix and a sample-barcoded 5' primer. The public reads were run again by TCRdb, first through fastp at Q25 and then through MiXCR, and only productive beta chains were kept. Under each unique CDR3 protein, matching rows form one entry showing the most common genes and DNA. For this sample the table gives 870,000 or so distinct CDR3 sequences, of which about 28% were detected only once. Roughly 17% of the sample lies in the top ten. The sequencing input was blood. These receptors originate from a woman of 80 years or more in good health.

This clonotype was observed a few times. The J gene is TRBJ2-4, the V gene TRBV3-1; D may be TRBD2 (6 bases). V was shortened by 1 base and J by 14 bases, with 15 bases between the two germline ends. Looked up from germline, CDR1 is LGHDT and CDR2 is YNNKEL (reference sequence). The CDR3 consists of 13 residues. CDR3 protein: CASSQGVGGLEYF. Written as DNA, the CDR3 is TGTGCCAGCAGCCAAGGTGTAGGAGGGCTCGAGTACTTC. Complete variable domain (other parts from reference TRBV3-1 and TRBJ2-4): DTAVSQTPKYLVTQMGNDKSIKCEQNLGHDTMYWYKQDSKKFLKIMFSYNNKELIINETVPNRFSPKSPDKAHLNLHINSLELGDSAVYFCASSQGVGGLEYFGAGTRLSVL.

Ten or more counts support this clonotype. This rearrangement joins TRBV7-2 to TRBJ2-3; TRBD1 matches at 7 bases. The CDR3 covers 14 residues. Germline V gene lookup returns CDR1 SGHTA and CDR2 FQGNSA. With 3 bases clipped from V and 3 bases from J, the junction kept 3 bases outside the gene matches. As DNA, the CDR3 is TGTGCCAGCAGCTTCAGGGGGTCAACAGATACGCAGTATTTT. The encoded protein is CASSFRGSTDTQYF.

This clonotype was seen many times. V is TRBV15 and J is TRBJ1-1; D gene unclear. Germline CDR1 and CDR2: LNHNV and YYDKDF (reference sequence). The CDR3 loop spans 13 amino acids. The V end was cut by 3 bases, the J end by 5 bases, with 10 bases between. The CDR3 here is CATSSKGGTEAFF. Written as DNA, the CDR3 is TGTGCCACCAGCAGTAAGGGTGGGACTGAAGCTTTCTTT. The full variable domain, with the rest looked up from reference TRBV15 and TRBJ1-1, is DAMVIQNPRYQVTQFGKPVTLSCSQTLNHNVMYWYQQKSSQAPKLLFHYYDKDFNNEADTPDNFQSRRPNTSFCFLDIRSPGLGDTAMYLCATSSKGGTEAFFGQGTRLTVV.

The table lists this clonotype with many counts. For the CDR3, the DNA is TGCAGCGTTCGGGGACAGGGGGATGAAAAACTGTTTTTT. This encodes CSVRGQGDEKLFF. The chain has TRBV29-1 and TRBJ1-4; TRBD1 aligns across 11 bases. Trimming removed 5 bases from V and 6 bases from J; junction bases left unmatched: 2. This CDR3 has 13 amino acids. Germline values: CDR1 SQVTM, CDR2 ANQGSEA.

Worth noting for this clonotype: A much bigger clone sits one base away, suggesting this may be a read error. V gene TRBV7-2 combines with J gene TRBJ2-1; 7 bases match TRBD2. Matching the DNA end better, TRBJ2-7 makes the J call doubtful. Per the germline V gene, CDR1 is SGHTA and CDR2 is FQGNSA. The CDR3 runs 14 residues. The CDR3 DNA reads TGTGCCAGCAGCGCGAGGGACTACTACAATGAGCAGTACTTC. Protein sequence: CASSARDYYNEQYF.

The sample holds many counts of this clonotype. The chain recombines TRBV4-3 with TRBJ2-5; 7 bases are a match to TRBD2. The CDR3 is 15 amino acids. With V trimmed by 0 bases and J by 11 bases, 12 bases remained unmatched. Germline V lookup: CDR1 LGHNA, CDR2 YSLEER. CDR3 protein: CASSQDGLSSGEQYF. The CDR3 DNA is TGCGCCAGCAGCCAAGATGGCCTTTCTAGCGGAGAGCAGTACTTC.

This clonotype appeared many times. This chain links TRBV29-1 with TRBJ1-5; D is possibly TRBD1 (5 bases). This CDR3 is built from 13 residues. Trimming shortened V by 1 base and J by 3 bases, and 7 bases separated the two germline ends. Germline V gene data show CDR1 as SQVTM and CDR2 as ANQGSEA. CDR3 region: CSVEVGVNQPQHF. CDR3 DNA: TGCAGCGTTGAAGTGGGGGTCAATCAGCCCCAGCATTTT. Variable domain in full (rest from reference TRBV29-1 and TRBJ1-5): SAVISQKPSRDICQRGTSLTIQCQVDSQVTMMFWYRQQPGQSLTLIATANQGSEATYESGFVIDKFPISRPNLTFSTLTVSNMSPEDSSIYLCSVEVGVNQPQHFGDGTRLSIL.

The rearrangement joins TRBV20-1 to TRBJ2-1, with D perhaps matching TRBD2 (6 bases). This CDR3 is 15 amino acids long. The germline V and J ends were trimmed by 2 bases and 0 bases, with 11 bases remaining between them. Germline V gene sequence: CDR1 DFQATT, CDR2 SNEGSKA (reference sequence). CDR3 region: CSARTSGFSYNEQFF. Here the CDR3 DNA reads TGCAGTGCTAGAACCAGCGGGTTCTCCTACAATGAGCAGTTCTTC.

This clonotype was seen at least ten times. This chain connects TRBV24-1 to TRBJ1-2; the D gene is possibly TRBD1 (5 bases). Germline CDR1 is KGHDR and CDR2 is SFDVKD. With 1 base removed from V and 2 bases from J, the gap between germline ends came to 10 bases. The CDR3 loop spans 15 amino acids. CDR3 bases: TGTGCCACCAGTGATTTCGACGGGGGAAACTATGGCTACACCTTC. This sequence encodes CATSDFDGGNYGYTF.

This clonotype occurred many times. The chain carries TRBV2 and TRBJ1-5; D gene uncertain. Germline V gene sequence: CDR1 SNHLY, CDR2 FYNNEI. The CDR3 has 13 amino acids. V lost 6 bases and J lost 0, with 6 bases in between. The chain's CDR3 is CASSAYSNQPQHF. In DNA form, the CDR3 reads TGTGCCAGCAGCGCCTATAGCAATCAGCCCCAGCATTTT.

A few counts support this clonotype. The rearrangement uses TRBV18 and TRBJ2-1; the match to TRBD2 covers 16 bases. J gave up 5 bases and V 0 bases, and 1 base lay outside the gene matches. Per the germline V gene, CDR1 is KGHSH and CDR2 is LQKENI. The CDR3 length is 17 residues. CDR3 in DNA: TGTGCCAGCTCACCACCGGGACTAGCGGGGGGGCACAATGAGCAGTTCTTC. As protein: CASSPPGLAGGHNEQFF.

In its sample, this clonotype was seen a few times. A much larger clonotype is one base distant, so this may be a read error. The V gene is TRBV5-1, the J gene TRBJ2-7, with 11 bases identical to TRBD2. The length of the CDR3 is 16 residues. CDR1 and CDR2 (germline): SGHRS, YFSETQ. In DNA, the CDR3 is TGCGCCGGCAGACCCTCAAAGACTAGCGGGGACTACGAGCAGTACTTC. This sequence encodes CAGRPSKTSGDYEQYF. Looking up the rest from reference TRBV5-1 and TRBJ2-7 gives the full variable domain: KAGVTQTPRYLIKTRGQQVTLSCSPISGHRSVSWYQQTPGQGLQFLFEYFSETQRNKGNFPGRFSGRQFSNSRSEMNVSTLELGDSALYLCAGRPSKTSGDYEQYFGPGTRLTVT.

This clonotype was detected a few times. This chain connects TRBV5-5 to TRBJ1-1; 9 positions agree with TRBD1. V lost 3 bases to trimming and J lost 1 base; unmatched junction nucleotides: 4. Germline V CDR1 and CDR2: SGHKS, YYEKEE (reference sequence). The CDR3 length is 15 residues. The CDR3 DNA follows: TGTGCCAGCAGCTATTTGACAGGGGGGAACACTGAAGCTTTCTTT. Translated: CASSYLTGGNTEAFF.

This clonotype was seen ten or more times. V and J are TRBV24-1 and TRBJ2-1; D unclear. Germline CDR1 and CDR2: KGHDR and SFDVKD. CDR3 length equals 15 residues. Deletions cut 9 bases from V and 3 bases from J, with 17 bases between. Here the CDR3 DNA reads TGTGCCACCTCAGCCCCCTCGACGTTCTACAATGAGCAGTTCTTC. It specifies CATSAPSTFYNEQFF.

The V and J genes are TRBV6-2 or TRBV6-3 and TRBJ1-2, with a tentative D call TRBD1 (5 bases). Trimming stripped 5 bases from V and 0 bases from J, with 22 bases between. This CDR3 is 18 amino acids long. Germline lookup yields CDR1 MNHEY and CDR2 SVGEGT. In nucleotides, the CDR3 is TGTGCCAGCAGTGCAGTGGCTGGAGGGACGGGAGCTAACTATGGCTACACCTTC. It codes for CASSAVAGGTGANYGYTF.

On this clonotype: A read error may be the cause here, since a much bigger clone is one base away. This rearrangement joins TRBV20-1 to TRBJ2-1, with TRBD2 matching 10 bases. CDR3 length: 17 residues. In germline, CDR1 is DFQATT, CDR2 SNEGSKA (reference sequence). This chain's CDR3 is CSTRDSGGTSSYNEQFF. The CDR3 DNA reads TGCAGTACTAGGGATAGCGGGGGGACTAGCTCCTACAATGAGCAGTTCTTC.

This clonotype was detected many times. This sequence joins TRBV6-2 or TRBV6-3 and TRBJ2-3; TRBD2 might be the D (6 bases). The germline gives CDR1 MNHEY, CDR2 SVGEGT. V was pared by 0 bases and J by 0 bases, with 13 bases between. CDR3 length equals 17 residues. CDR3 amino acids: CASSYSRGWTSTDTQYF. The CDR3 nucleotides read TGTGCCAGCAGTTACTCACGGGGGTGGACTAGCACAGATACGCAGTATTTT.

In this sample, this clonotype turned up many times. The J gene is TRBJ1-4, the V gene TRBV11-2; D not certain. This CDR3 spans 12 amino acids. V lost 4 bases and J 5 bases, leaving 5 bases between the germline ends. CDR1 and CDR2 (germline): SGHAT, FQNNGV. The CDR3 DNA sequence: TGTGCCAGCAGCTGGGCAAATGAAAAACTGTTTTTT. Translated: CASSWANEKLFF.

The sample holds many counts of this clonotype. V and J are TRBV6-2 or TRBV6-3 and TRBJ2-1; 8 nucleotides line up with TRBD1. V gave up 5 bases and J gave up 7 bases; unmatched junction bases: 10. CDR3 size: 15 residues. Germline assignment: CDR1 MNHEY and CDR2 SVGEGT. CDR3 sequence reads: CASSNPRQGMNEQFF. In DNA form, the CDR3 reads TGTGCCAGCAGTAACCCACGACAGGGGATGAATGAGCAGTTCTTC.

This clonotype was counted between two and nine times. The rearrangement uses TRBV12-3 or TRBV12-4 and TRBJ1-4, with 7 bases aligning to TRBD1. The ends lost 3 bases at V and 8 bases at J; junction bases unmatched: 18. The CDR3 is made up of 18 amino acids. The CDR3 DNA reads TGTGCCAGCAGTTTCGCCGGGACAGCGAGTAACGTCAGGGAAAAACTGTTTTTT. This encodes CASSFAGTASNVREKLFF.

As regards this clonotype: A read error may be the cause here, since a much bigger clone is one base away. The gene calls are TRBV24-1 and TRBJ2-3; D possibly matches TRBD1 or TRBD2 (5 bases each). Germline V gives CDR1 KGHDR, CDR2 SFDVKD. The germline V and J ends were trimmed by 4 bases and 2 bases, with 9 bases remaining between them. The CDR3 runs 14 residues. The CDR3 nucleotides are TGTGCCACCAGTGACCCCGGGGCCACAGATACGCAGTATTTT. Encoded protein: CATSDPGATDTQYF.

This clonotype occurred many times. The chain recombines TRBV2 with TRBJ2-5; no clear D gene. V dropped 0 bases and J dropped 6 bases, with 11 bases sitting between them. The CDR3 covers 14 residues. CDR1 and CDR2 from the germline V gene are SNHLY and FYNNEI. CDR3 nucleotides: TGTGCCAGCAGTGAAGCAACTCTGAAAAAGACCCAGTACTTC. It encodes CASSEATLKKTQYF.

The chain combines TRBV28 with TRBJ1-2, with D unresolved. V was cut by 5 bases and J by 8 bases, with 6 bases left in between. Germline V lookup: CDR1 MDHEN, CDR2 SYDVKM. This CDR3 is 10 amino acids long. The CDR3 sequence: CASSAKGYTF. For the CDR3, the DNA is TGTGCCAGCAGTGCCAAGGGCTACACCTTC.

Comments on this clonotype: This may be a read error, as it is one base from a much larger clone. The CDR3 does not end in the conserved phenylalanine or tryptophan, so this is likely a read error. Here the CDR3 reads CASSLIPSASGGRETQYS. The CDR3 region has the DNA TGTGCCAGCAGCTTAATCCCCTCGGCTAGCGGGGGCCGGGAGACCCAGTACTCC. The chain is built from TRBV11-3 and TRBJ2-4; 10 bases match TRBD2. The tail of the sequence fits TRBJ2-5 better, so the J call may be wrong. This CDR3 region has 18 residues. Germline assignment: CDR1 SGHNT and CDR2 YENEEA.

The table lists this clonotype with a few counts. Since a much larger clone is just one base distant, this may be a read error. For the CDR3, the DNA is TGTGCCAGCTGGCGGGGCCACAATGAGCAGTACTTC. Protein: CASWRGHNEQYF. The chain couples TRBV12-3 or TRBV12-4 to TRBJ2-5; a weak D match, TRBD2 (6 bases). The ends were cut back, 8 bases at V and 11 bases at J, with 18 bases in the middle. There are 12 residues in the CDR3.

The table lists this clonotype with many counts. V gene TRBV7-2 combines with J gene TRBJ2-5, with 8 bases that match TRBD2. This CDR3 has 16 amino acids. Unmatched junction bases numbered 15, after V lost 5 bases and J lost 7 bases. Looked up from germline, CDR1 is SGHTA and CDR2 is FQGNSA. The CDR3 spells CASSPLSGGASGTQYF. The CDR3 DNA is TGTGCCAGCAGCCCTCTGTCCGGGGGGGCCTCGGGGACCCAGTACTTC. The whole variable domain, filled in from reference TRBV7-2 and TRBJ2-5, reads GAGVSQSPSNKVTEKGKDVELRCDPISGHTALYWYRQSLGQGLEFLIYFQGNSAPDKSGLPSDRFSAERTGGSVSTLTIQRTQQEDSAVYLCASSPLSGGASGTQYFGPGTRLLVL.

Concerning this clonotype: A much larger clone differs by one base, so this may be a read error. V is TRBV7-9 and J is TRBJ1-5; TRBD1 is a possible D gene (5 bases). This CDR3 is 13 amino acids long. The germline V gene encodes CDR1 SEHNR and CDR2 FQNEAQ (reference sequence). CDR3 protein: CASRGDRNRPQHF. The CDR3 coding sequence is TGTGCCAGCAGGGGGGACCGAAATCGGCCCCAGCATTTT.

This clonotype was found many times. This chain uses TRBV20-1 with TRBJ2-3, with a tentative D call TRBD1 (5 bases). Germline CDR1 reads DFQATT; CDR2 reads SNEGSKA (reference sequence). V lost 0 bases to trimming and J lost 0 bases, with 16 bases between them. The CDR3 is 17 residues long. The CDR3 DNA follows: TGCAGTGCTAGAGACCGACAGACCTCTACTAGCACAGATACGCAGTATTTT. It encodes CSARDRQTSTSTDTQYF.

The genes are TRBV6-5 and TRBJ2-7; the match to TRBD1 covers 7 bases. CDR3 size: 15 residues. V lost 6 bases to trimming and J lost 0 bases; unmatched junction nucleotides: 8. Germline V gene sequence: CDR1 MNHEY, CDR2 SVGAGI. CDR3 DNA sequence: TGTGCCAGCAGCCCACAGGGGAAGAGCTCCTACGAGCAGTACTTC. It is translated as CASSPQGKSSYEQYF.

This clonotype was picked up many times. The gene calls are TRBV9 and TRBJ2-1; 11 nucleotides agree with TRBD1. V lost 2 bases, J lost 3 bases, and 10 bases stayed unmatched. This CDR3 region has 18 residues. The V gene's germline CDR1 is SGDLS and CDR2 YYNGEE. The CDR3: CASSVGQGAYRDYNEQFF. CDR3 DNA: TGTGCCAGCAGCGTTGGACAGGGGGCTTACCGAGACTACAATGAGCAGTTCTTC.

In its sample, this clonotype was seen many times. The rearrangement links TRBV4-2 to TRBJ2-7; 14 positions match TRBD2. Germline trimming cut 0 bases from V and 6 bases from J; bases unmatched to any gene: 4. The CDR3 is 16 amino acids. The V gene's germline CDR1 is LGHNA and CDR2 YNFKEQ. CDR3 in DNA: TGTGCCAGCAGCCAAGATGAGGGGACTAGCGGGAGCGAGCAGTACTTC. Translation gives CASSQDEGTSGSEQYF.